The clone carrying this TCR beta chain was seen more than once but under ten times. The data were taken from a study of blood T cell repertoires in COVID-19. In the study overall: Nucleic acid was either cDNA or gDNA, and it came from T cells, B-cell-depleted T cells, or PBMCs.

Produced via immunoSEQ multiplex PCR; TCRdb's table is partial and in-frame only. The data contain approximately 190,000 clones, about 80% of them singletons. CDR3 length: 11 amino acids. The germline V gene encodes CDR1 SEHNR and CDR2 FQNEAQ (reference sequence). Trimming removed 2 bases at V and 9 bases at J, with 7 bases between. The TCR comes from a man aged 25 to 40 with active or convalescent COVID-19. The source material was peripheral blood. J is TRBJ1-1 and V is TRBV7-9, with TRBD1 as a possible D gene (6 bases). Here the CDR3 reads CASSLQGKAFF. The CDR3 DNA follows: TGTGCCAGCAGCTTACAGGGGAAAGCTTTCTTT.